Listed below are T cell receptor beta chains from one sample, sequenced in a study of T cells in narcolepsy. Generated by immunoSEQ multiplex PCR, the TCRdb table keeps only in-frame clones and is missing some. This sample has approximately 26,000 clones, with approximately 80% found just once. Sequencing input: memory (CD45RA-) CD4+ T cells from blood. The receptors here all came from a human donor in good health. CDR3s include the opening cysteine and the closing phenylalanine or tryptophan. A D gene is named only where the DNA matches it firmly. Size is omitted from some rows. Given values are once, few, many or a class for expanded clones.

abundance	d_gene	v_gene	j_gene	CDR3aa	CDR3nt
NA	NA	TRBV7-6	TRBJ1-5	CASSLAESTKTVYSNQPQHF	TGTGCCAGCAGCTTAGCGGAGTCTACAAAGACGGTTTATAGCAATCAGCCCCAGCATTTT
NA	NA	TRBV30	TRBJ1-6	CAWSVRGAASPLHF	TGTGCCTGGAGTGTACGGGGGGCGGCTTCACCCCTCCACTTT
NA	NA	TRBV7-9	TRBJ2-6	CASSLTGSGANVLTF	TGTGCCAGCAGCTTAACGGGCTCTGGGGCCAACGTCCTGACTTTC
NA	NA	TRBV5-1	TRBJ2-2	CASSLTGEIAGELFF	TGCGCCAGCAGCTTGACGGGAGAGATCGCCGGGGAGCTGTTTTTT
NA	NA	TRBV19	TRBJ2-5	CASSIRFGDQETQYF	TGTGCCAGTAGTATCAGGTTTGGAGATCAAGAGACCCAGTACTTC
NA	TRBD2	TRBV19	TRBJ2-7	CASISQASGKTDEQYF	TGTGCCAGTATCAGCCAGGCTAGCGGGAAGACGGACGAGCAGTACTTC
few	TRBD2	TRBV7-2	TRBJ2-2	CASSLYPGLAGGSLFF	TGTGCCAGCAGCTTATACCCCGGACTAGCGGGGGGGTCCCTGTTTTTT
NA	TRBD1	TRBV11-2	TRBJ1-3	CASGNPAGGFAGNTIYF	TGTGCCAGCGGAAACCCCGCAGGGGGGTTCGCTGGAAACACCATATATTTT
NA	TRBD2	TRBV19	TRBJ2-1	CASSTSRSGGAEQFF	TGTGCCAGTAGTACCTCAAGGAGCGGGGGGGCAGAGCAGTTCTTC
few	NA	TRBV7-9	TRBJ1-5	CASSPSVGGNQPQHF	TGTGCCAGCAGCCCGTCCGTGGGGGGCAATCAGCCCCAGCATTTT
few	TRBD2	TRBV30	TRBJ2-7	CAWSLIAGGGSYEQYF	TGTGCCTGGAGTCTAATAGCGGGAGGCGGGTCCTACGAGCAGTACTTC
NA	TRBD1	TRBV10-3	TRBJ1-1	CAISVQQGVAEAFF	TGTGCCATCTCCGTTCAACAGGGGGTGGCTGAAGCTTTCTTT
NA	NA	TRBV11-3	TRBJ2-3	CASSPGQSTDTQYF	TGTGCCAGCAGCCCCGGACAAAGCACAGATACGCAGTATTTT
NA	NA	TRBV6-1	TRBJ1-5	CASSSWTGQPQHF	TGTGCCAGCAGCTCCTGGACCGGGCAGCCCCAGCATTTT
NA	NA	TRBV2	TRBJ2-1	CASSEETGYEQFF	TGTGCCAGCAGTGAAGAAACAGGGTATGAGCAGTTCTTC
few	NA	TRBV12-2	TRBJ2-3	CASRLGRREGRYRADTQYF	TGTGCAAGTCGCTTAGGGCGGCGGGAGGGCCGGTATAGGGCAGATACGCAGTATTTT
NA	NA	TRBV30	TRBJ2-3	CAWKTSTDTQYF	TGTGCCTGGAAGACTAGCACAGATACGCAGTATTTT
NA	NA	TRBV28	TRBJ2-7	CASSQGAVRNEQYF	TGTGCCAGCAGTCAGGGAGCGGTGCGGAACGAGCAGTACTTC
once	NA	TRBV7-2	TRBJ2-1	CASSLYDNEQFF	TGTGCCAGCAGCTTATACGACAATGAGCAGTTCTTC
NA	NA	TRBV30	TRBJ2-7	CAWSVPRVVSGEQYF	TGTGCCTGGAGTGTACCTCGGGTTGTATCAGGCGAGCAGTACTTC
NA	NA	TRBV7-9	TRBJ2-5	CASSLVSPQTQYF	TGTGCCAGCAGCTTAGTTTCGCCTCAGACCCAGTACTTC
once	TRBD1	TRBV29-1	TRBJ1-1	CSVEKGADTEAFF	TGCAGCGTTGAGAAGGGGGCGGACACTGAAGCTTTCTTT
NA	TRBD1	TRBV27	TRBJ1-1	CASSSIQGAYTEAFF	TGTGCCAGCAGTTCCATACAGGGGGCGTACACTGAAGCTTTCTTT
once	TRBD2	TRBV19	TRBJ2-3	CASSIPSGGPLTQYF	TGTGCCAGTAGTATACCTAGCGGGGGACCCTTGACGCAGTATTTT
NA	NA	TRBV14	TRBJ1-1	CASSQDWGTGHRIF	TGTGCCAGCAGCCAAGATTGGGGGACCGGGCATAGGATCTTT
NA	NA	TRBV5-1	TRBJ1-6	CASSLEGAGSPLHF	TGCGCCAGCAGCTTGGAGGGCGCGGGGTCACCCCTCCACTTT
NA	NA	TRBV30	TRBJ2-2	CAWSRLGLTGELFF	TGTGCCTGGAGTCGGCTGGGGTTAACCGGGGAGCTGTTTTTT
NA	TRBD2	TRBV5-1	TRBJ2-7	CASSLGWTSGSLTYEQYF	TGCGCCAGCAGCTTGGGCTGGACTAGCGGGAGTCTAACCTACGAGCAGTACTTC
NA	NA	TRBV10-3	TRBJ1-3	CAISESKFRSSGNTIYF	TGTGCCATCAGTGAGTCTAAATTTAGAAGCTCTGGAAACACCATATATTTT
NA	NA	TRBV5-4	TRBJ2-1	CASNSGASLNEQFF	TGTGCCAGCAACTCGGGGGCCTCTTTGAATGAGCAGTTCTTC
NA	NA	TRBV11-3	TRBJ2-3	CASSLGPVGDTQYF	TGTGCCAGCAGCTTAGGGCCAGTAGGAGATACGCAGTATTTT
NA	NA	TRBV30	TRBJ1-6	CAWSTPGENSPLHF	TGTGCCTGGAGTACGCCGGGAGAAAATTCACCCCTCCACTTT